This T cell receptor beta chain was found in a study of immune cell composition in non-small cell lung cancer (dated by TCRdb to 2017 to 2019). With respect to the entire study: Histologic subtype was assigned using H&E plus p63, CK5, Napsin A and TTF-1 immunohistochemistry, mainly lung adenocarcinoma or squamous cell carcinoma. Four tumour specimens with TCR-beta data were of rare histological subtypes and were excluded from the subtype comparisons. In supplementary cohort #1, which comprised roughly 10 lung adenocarcinoma cases, paired tumour/lung TCR-beta sequencing was performed and TIL populations were generated so that tumour reactivity could be assessed. Adaptive Biotechnologies TCR-beta sequencing was carried out on about 34 paired NSCLC tumour and non-adjacent lung specimens, as well as on approximately 26 tumour-only specimens. Overall results and qualifications from the work: The reactivity cohort included only ten to eleven cases, and whether tumour-reactive clones share sequences with the dominant in vivo tumour-associated clones was not shown. Nearly half of NSCLC cases had tumour-associated clones >0.5%, found in roughly 35% of adenocarcinomas compared with about 82% of squamous carcinomas. In under 13 adenocarcinoma cases, maximal tumour-associated clone frequency correlated strongly with TIL tumour reactivity, whereas overall clonality did not. No significant correlation was found between tumour TCR-beta clonality and smoking pack-years.

The germline ends are 14 bases apart after V is trimmed by 5 bases and J by 7 bases. The CDR3 goes from the cysteine to the phenylalanine over 13 residues. Here the CDR3 DNA is all that survives: 39 bases in frame from base 1. CDR1 MDHEN and CDR2 SYDVKM were looked up in the germline V gene. Normal lung samples were non-adjacent lung tissue taken as far from the tumour as possible, at least 3 cm away, from the same patient. Frozen aliquots of unsorted single-cell suspensions were used for genomic DNA extraction with the QIAamp DNA kit. Tissues arrived within 2 hours of resection and were immediately processed into single-cell suspensions. Tissue was mechanically dissociated and enzymatically digested with DNase I, collagenase I and hyaluronidase for approximately 32 minutes at 37 °C, then filtered and RBC-lysed. TCR-beta CDR3 regions were amplified from genomic DNA by a two-step multiplex PCR, with the second step adding Illumina-compatible adaptors. As a commercial immunoSEQ service, TCR-beta immunosequencing was carried out on an Illumina platform. Per the authors' processing: Repertoires were summarised by productive clonality and by Top 10 Clones, defined as the percentage of T-cell templates derived from the ten most frequent sequences. Values for productive clonality spanned 0 to 1, where a value of 1 indicated a monoclonal population. Tumour-associated clones were defined as sequences comprising at least 0.1% of tumour T-cell templates but absent from matched non-adjacent lung, identified via log10 scatter plots. Two-group comparisons used Student's t-tests, stages used ANOVA, and relationships used linear regression, analysed in GraphPad Prism7 and R. Sourced from immuneACCESS, this table was stored by TCRdb with only in-frame sequences that have V and J called. A share of the clones is absent; for the studies checked, an unresolved V gene accounts for under half, and the remainder has no known explanation. The V and J calls and the clone size are those of that table, but D and trimming were determined from the DNA. The sample includes some 16,000 clones, with just over 75% observed a single time. The top ten constitute about 10% of the sample.

In the case of this clone: The antigen this receptor binds is unknown. No much larger clone is present one base from it, and per-base qualities are unavailable.

These sequences were also reported in another study, on CD4 T cells in lung cancer. As the second paper documents: To find responses to candidate mutation-encoded neoepitopes, the study screened blood T cells from NSCLC patients and isolated neoantigen-specific CD4+ T-cell clones and TCRs. Tumor and non-adjacent lung tissue came from a handful of patients undergoing curative-intent resections for stage I-III non-small cell lung cancer. The patients who underwent resection had lung adenocarcinoma or squamous cell carcinoma, were aged 60 to 69 when blood was donated, and were mostly former smokers. Before blood donation, treatments including platinum chemotherapy had been received by the patients, and nivolumab or pembrolizumab had been received by some of the patients. Some blood-derived responses might reflect in vitro priming of naive T cells or cross-reactivity rather than memory responses to the cancer. The frequency of neoantigen-specific clonotypes in tumor resections, non-adjacent lung and cultured T-cell products was tracked by TCRB deep sequencing. The kit provider's software was used to analyze TCRB sequence data, and Fisher's exact test was applied to assess tumor enrichment of clonotype templates.

The material sequenced was non-adjacent lung tissue. This sequence uses TRBV28 and TRBJ1-2; the best D guess is TRBD1, with 5 bases matching. This receptor was identified in a human donor with non-small cell lung cancer. The DNA sequence is given as TGTGCCAGCAGTCCCCCTGGGGCCGGTGGCTACACCTTC. This encodes CASSPPGAGGYTF.